Below, 28 T cell receptor beta chains from the same sample are listed, as sequenced in a study of cytomegalovirus exposure and HLA in healthy donors (dated by TCRdb to about 2017). The method behind the library was the immunoSEQ multiplex PCR assay. For the multiplex PCR, a mixture combining 60 forward primers for TCR Vbeta segments and 13 reverse primers for TCR Jbeta segments was used. This is the immuneACCESS table as TCRdb keeps it, with only in-frame sequences that have V and J called. A part of the clones is gone; compared with another copy, unresolved V genes explain less than half, and the rest is unexplained. The table for this sample lists around 110,000 clones; around three quarters of them were counted only once. The biggest ten clones account for about 6.1% of the sample. The specimen sequenced was PBMCs. Receptors originate from a woman between 45 and 60 years old in good health and CMV-seropositive.

This clone turned up a few times. The V call is TRBV7-8, the J call TRBJ1-1; TRBD1 aligns across 8 bases. The germline V gene encodes CDR1 SGHVS and CDR2 FQNEAQ. The trim removed 3 bases at V and 1 base at J, leaving 7 bases unmatched. This CDR3 is built from 16 residues. The CDR3 region is CASSFGQGLGNTEAFF. CDR3 DNA: TGTGCCAGCAGCTTTGGACAGGGCCTGGGGAACACTGAAGCTTTCTTT.

By share, this clone ranks as large (0.1 to 1%). The chain has TRBV2 and TRBJ2-7; D gene ambiguous. The V end lost 7 bases, the J end lost 3 bases, and 10 bases lay between the germline ends. Looked up from germline, CDR1 is SNHLY and CDR2 is FYNNEI. This CDR3 contains 12 residues. The CDR3 coding sequence is TGTGCCAGCATCGGTCCTGTCTACGAGCAGTACTTC. Its protein product is CASIGPVYEQYF.

The J gene is TRBJ2-5, the V gene TRBV5-4; D is perhaps TRBD2 (6 bases). The CDR3 length is 14 residues. CDR1 is SGHNT, CDR2 YYREEE, per germline (reference sequence). Trimming removed 4 bases from V and 3 bases from J, with 13 bases in between. CDR3 coding DNA: TGTGCCAGCAGCCCTATTAGCGGAGAAGAGACCCAGTACTTC. Protein: CASSPISGEETQYF.

The chain uses TRBV5-1 and TRBJ2-3; 7 bases are a match to TRBD2. J lost 5 bases, V lost 0 bases, and 12 bases had no gene match. CDR1 and CDR2 (germline): SGHRS, YFSETQ. This CDR3 has 17 residues. As DNA, the CDR3 is TGCGCCAGCAGCTTGGCCAGCGGGGCCAGGGCCGGAGATACGCAGTATTTT. This codes for CASSLASGARAGDTQYF.

This chain uses TRBV30 with TRBJ2-1; TRBD2 matches 8 bases. The V gene's germline CDR1 is GTSNPN and CDR2 SVGIG (reference sequence). J lost 0 bases, V lost 0 bases, and 7 bases had no gene match. The CDR3 covers 17 residues. As DNA, the CDR3 is TGTGCCTGGAGTGTAGACGGGCGGGGGGACTCCTACAATGAGCAGTTCTTC. It codes for CAWSVDGRGDSYNEQFF.

The genes are TRBV7-9 and TRBJ1-1, with 9 bases matching TRBD1. J lost 7 bases, V lost 4 bases, and 16 bases had no gene match. CDR1 is SEHNR, CDR2 FQNEAQ, per germline (reference sequence). The CDR3 is 17 amino acids. In DNA, the CDR3 is TGTGCCAGCAGCTCTACCATCTCAACGGACAGGGGAGGTGAAGCTTTCTTT. This sequence encodes CASSSTISTDRGGEAFF.

The chain has TRBV28 and TRBJ1-3, with D possibly TRBD1 on 6 matching bases. From germline, CDR1 is MDHEN and CDR2 SYDVKM. The CDR3 contains 14 residues. Trimming stripped 7 bases from V and 4 bases from J, with 14 bases between. Here the CDR3 reads CASIGGAQGNTIYF. DNA for the CDR3: TGTGCCAGCATCGGGGGGGCTCAAGGAAACACCATATATTTT.

This clone was seen a few times. V gene TRBV11-2 combines with J gene TRBJ2-5; perhaps TRBD2 as D (7 bases). V was pared by 5 bases and J by 2 bases, with 21 bases between. The CDR3 sequence is 17 residues long. Germline CDR1 SGHAT, CDR2 FQNNGV. CDR3 bases: TGTGCCAGCAGCGAACCCACATTTCGGGGGGCGCAAGAGACCCAGTACTTC. Residues: CASSEPTFRGAQETQYF.

The rearrangement links TRBV28 to TRBJ1-5; 7 positions match TRBD1. The CDR3 is 14 amino acids. CDR1 and CDR2 from the germline V gene are MDHEN and SYDVKM. V lost 4 bases and J lost 4; bases outside the gene matches: 4. CDR3 in DNA: TGTGCCAGCAGTTGGGGACAGCAGAATCAGCCCCAGCATTTT. Translated: CASSWGQQNQPQHF.

The V and J genes are TRBV5-8 and TRBJ2-5, with a possible D match to TRBD1 (6 bases). CDR1 SGHTS and CDR2 YDEGEE come from the germline V gene. Trimming stripped 4 bases from V and 4 bases from J, with 17 bases between. The CDR3 runs 15 residues. DNA for the CDR3: TGTGCCAGCAGCCCTCGGGACACCACGATAGAGACCCAGTACTTC. Its protein product is CASSPRDTTIETQYF.

This rearrangement joins TRBV7-8 to TRBJ2-7; TRBD1 agrees at 9 bases. The V gene end was trimmed by 1 base and the J gene end by 6 bases; junction bases not matched to a gene: 4. Germline values: CDR1 SGHVS, CDR2 FQNEAQ. CDR3 size: 14 residues. The CDR3 DNA reads TGTGCCAGCAGCTTAGGACAGGGGGTAAGCGAGCAGTACTTC. Protein product: CASSLGQGVSEQYF.

This clone has a handful of counts. The chain links TRBV7-9 to TRBJ1-1, with 9 bases matching TRBD1. The CDR3 runs to 13 residues. CDR1 and CDR2 (germline): SEHNR, FQNEAQ (reference sequence). V shed 6 bases and J 8 bases; nucleotides not matched to a gene: 7. The chain's CDR3 is CASRGQGREEAFF. DNA of the CDR3: TGTGCCAGCAGGGGACAGGGAAGAGAGGAAGCTTTCTTT.

The table lists this clone with a count of one. The chain has TRBV7-9 and TRBJ1-1, with 8 bases that match TRBD1. Germline CDR1 SEHNR, CDR2 FQNEAQ (reference sequence). V lost 4 bases to trimming and J lost 8 bases; unmatched junction nucleotides: 12. The CDR3 is 15 amino acids. CDR3 coding DNA: TGTGCCAGCAGCTCGCCCCGGACAGGGAGGATCGAAGCTTTCTTT. As protein: CASSSPRTGRIEAFF.

This rearrangement joins TRBV9 to TRBJ2-5; 11 bases fit TRBD2. Germline values: CDR1 SGDLS, CDR2 YYNGEE. CDR3 size: 17 residues. Germline trimming cut 1 base from V and 4 bases from J; bases unmatched to any gene: 9. The CDR3 protein is CASSVRALAGGGETQYF. The CDR3 nucleotides read TGTGCCAGCAGCGTAAGAGCTCTAGCGGGGGGAGGAGAGACCCAGTACTTC.

This clone was seen only once. The chain links TRBV5-6 to TRBJ1-2, with D possibly matching TRBD1 (5 bases). V was pared by 4 bases and J by 4 bases, with 11 bases between. The CDR3 consists of 13 residues. The germline V gene encodes CDR1 SGHDT and CDR2 YYEEEE. CDR3 protein: CASSPADSYGYTF. CDR3 bases: TGTGCCAGCAGCCCCGCTGACAGCTATGGCTACACCTTC.

The chain's CDR3 is CASSYPSRARGQPQHF. In DNA form, the CDR3 reads TGTGCCAGCAGTTACCCGAGCAGGGCGCGTGGTCAGCCCCAGCATTTT. The chain is built from TRBV6-6 and TRBJ1-5, with D tentatively TRBD1 (5 bases). The V end lost 2 bases, the J end lost 6 bases, and 17 bases lay between the germline ends. There are 16 residues in the CDR3. The germline V gene encodes CDR1 MNHNY and CDR2 SVGAGI (reference sequence).

V is TRBV7-2 and J is TRBJ1-5, with D maybe TRBD1 (6 bases). The CDR3 sequence is 16 residues long. V lost 5 bases and J 2 bases, leaving 16 bases between the germline ends. Germline V gene data show CDR1 as SGHTA and CDR2 as FQGNSA. The CDR3 sequence: CASSPQGSGGNQPQHF. The CDR3 DNA follows: TGTGCCAGCAGCCCCCAGGGGAGTGGGGGCAATCAGCCCCAGCATTTT.

This sequence joins TRBV7-2 and TRBJ2-7; the match to TRBD2 covers 13 bases. V dropped 4 bases and J dropped 2; count of bases not matched to a gene: 2. CDR1 is SGHTA, CDR2 FQGNSA, per germline. This CDR3 contains 15 residues. DNA for the CDR3: TGTGCCAGCAGCTCCACTAGCGGGGGGGCCTACGAGCAGTACTTC. This sequence encodes CASSSTSGGAYEQYF.

The chain recombines TRBV7-9 with TRBJ1-1; D is unresolved. This CDR3 spans 10 amino acids. Germline assignment: CDR1 SEHNR and CDR2 FQNEAQ (reference sequence). V was shortened by 6 bases and J by 8 bases, with 7 bases between the two germline ends. This CDR3 reads CASSGQEAFF. The CDR3 DNA sequence: TGTGCCAGCAGTGGGCAGGAAGCTTTCTTT.

The gene calls are TRBV7-6 and TRBJ1-2, with D tentatively TRBD1 (5 bases). Trimming took 0 bases from V and 10 from J, leaving 12 bases between them. The germline V gene has CDR1 SGHVS and CDR2 FNYEAQ. This CDR3 contains 13 residues. In DNA form, the CDR3 reads TGTGCCAGCAGCTTAGCGTCAAGGGGAACCTACACCTTC. It specifies CASSLASRGTYTF.

The CDR3 region has the DNA TGTGCCAGCAGCTTGGAGGGGGCGCTTACTTACGAGCAGTACTTC. This encodes CASSLEGALTYEQYF. This chain joins TRBV7-2 and TRBJ2-5, with D tentatively TRBD1 (7 bases). The end of the DNA aligns better with TRBJ2-7, so the J call may be wrong. CDR3 length: 15 amino acids. Germline CDR1 reads SGHTA; CDR2 reads FQGNSA.

The rearrangement joins TRBV15 to TRBJ2-2; possibly TRBD1 for D (5 bases). CDR1 is LNHNV and CDR2 is YYDKDF in the germline V gene (reference sequence). This CDR3 region has 15 residues. Trimming took 5 bases from V and 7 from J, leaving 17 bases between them. In DNA, the CDR3 is TGTGCCACCAGCCAAGGGGCGTCCCCAAACGGGGAGCTGTTTTTT. Protein product: CATSQGASPNGELFF.

The chain links TRBV29-1 to TRBJ2-7; TRBD1 aligns across 7 bases. CDR1 is SQVTM, CDR2 ANQGSEA, per germline. V lost 3 bases, J lost 5 bases, and 7 bases stayed unmatched. This CDR3 comprises 13 residues. Written as DNA, the CDR3 is TGCAGCGTTGACGGGACAGCGTTCAACGAGCAGTACTTC. Its translation: CSVDGTAFNEQYF.

The J gene is TRBJ1-1, the V gene TRBV7-9, with D possibly being TRBD1 (5 bases). V dropped 5 bases and J dropped 6 bases, with 13 bases sitting between them. Germline assignment: CDR1 SEHNR and CDR2 FQNEAQ (reference sequence). This CDR3 is 13 amino acids long. The CDR3 region is CASSPREDAEAFF. The CDR3 nucleotides read TGTGCCAGCAGCCCCAGGGAAGACGCTGAAGCTTTCTTT.

This chain uses TRBV7-3 with TRBJ1-2; 7 nucleotides line up with TRBD1. This CDR3 comprises 16 residues. V trimming: 2 bases; J trimming: 2 bases; junction bases outside the gene matches: 8. The V gene's germline CDR1 is SGHTA and CDR2 FQGTGA. Here the CDR3 reads CASSLPKTGNNYGYTF. Here the CDR3 DNA reads TGTGCCAGCAGCTTACCGAAGACAGGGAACAACTATGGCTACACCTTC.

V and J are TRBV4-3 and TRBJ2-2, with TRBD2 matching 11 bases. This CDR3 has 18 residues. Germline CDR1 LGHNA, CDR2 YSLEER. The trim removed 0 bases at V and 0 bases at J, leaving 3 bases unmatched. The CDR3 loop reads CASSQELAGAANTGELFF. The CDR3 DNA reads as TGCGCCAGCAGCCAAGAACTAGCGGGGGCCGCGAACACCGGGGAGCTGTTTTTT.

The chain employs TRBV19 and TRBJ1-5, with 9 bases aligning to TRBD1. The V segment lost 3 bases and the J segment 1 base; nucleotides outside the gene matches: 4. CDR1 and CDR2 from the germline V gene are LNHDA and SQIVND (reference sequence). The CDR3 spans 16 residues. In DNA, the CDR3 is TGTGCCAGTAGTATCCGGGACAGGGAGAGCAATCAGCCCCAGCATTTT. It is translated as CASSIRDRESNQPQHF.

The V call is TRBV4-1, the J call TRBJ2-2; 11 bases line up with TRBD2. This CDR3 has 17 amino acids. Germline lookup yields CDR1 MGHRA and CDR2 YSYEKL. J was trimmed by 6 bases and V by 0 bases; bases with no gene match: 6. CDR3: CASSQDRNSGGAGELFF. The DNA of the CDR3 is TGCGCCAGCAGCCAAGATAGGAATAGCGGGGGGGCCGGGGAGCTGTTTTTT.